The 12 T cell receptor beta chains in this list originate from one sample, sequenced in a study of vaccination and CD4 T cells after COVID-19 (dated by TCRdb to about 2022). The antigens for these receptors are not known. Library generation was performed with PCR. The listed sequencing device is Illumina iSeq 100. DNA from cultured CD4+ T cells was subjected to TCR sequencing with the Oncomine TCR Beta short-read assay at the Johns Hopkins FTIC core. The public sequencing data were trimmed at Q25 with fastp and processed into clonotypes with MiXCR by TCRdb, which kept only in-frame beta chains. Identical CDR3 protein sequences are pooled into one entry, listed with their most common genes and DNA. A total of 9,500 to 15,000 distinct CDR3 sequences appear in this sample, 20% of them only once. Roughly 13% of the sample goes to the ten largest clones. The treatment or condition label corresponds to: approximately 9-day PBMC culture with coronavirus spike peptide pools or control peptides (ViraFEST assay).

The specimen was CD4+ T cells from blood, cultured in vitro, collected before SARS-CoV-2 vaccination. These receptors were obtained from a human donor who received a COVID-19 vaccine.

J is TRBJ2-7 and V is TRBV5-1; tentatively, D is TRBD2 (6 bases). The CDR3 length is 19 residues. Per germline, CDR1 SGHRS and CDR2 YFSETQ. V lost 4 bases to trimming and J lost 0 bases, with 26 bases between them. CDR3 DNA: TGCGCCAGCAGCCCGGATCCCCAGCGGGCTTTATCTAGCTCCTACGAGCAGTACTTC. This codes for CASSPDPQRALSSSYEQYF.

The table lists this clonotype with a few counts. The genes are TRBV7-9 and TRBJ2-1; D assignment may be TRBD1 or TRBD2 (6 bases each). V was clipped by 2 bases and J by 3 bases, with 11 bases between them. The germline CDR1 and CDR2 sequences are SEHNR and FQNEAQ (reference sequence). This CDR3 region has 15 residues. In DNA, the CDR3 is TGTGCCAGCAGCTTAAGGGGGGCAGGCTACAATGAGCAGTTCTTC. As protein: CASSLRGAGYNEQFF.

The V and J genes are TRBV7-2 and TRBJ2-3; D tentatively reads TRBD1 or TRBD2 (6 bases each). The CDR3 is 15 residues long. CDR1 and CDR2 (germline): SGHTA, FQGNSA. Trimming took 1 base from V and 9 from J, leaving 17 bases between them. The CDR3 DNA reads TGTGCCAGCAGCTTAGAGGGGGTGGACGGAGGGACGCAGTATTTT. It specifies CASSLEGVDGGTQYF. Complete variable domain (other parts from reference TRBV7-2 and TRBJ2-3): GAGVSQSPSNKVTEKGKDVELRCDPISGHTALYWYRQSLGQGLEFLIYFQGNSAPDKSGLPSDRFSAERTGGSVSTLTIQRTQQEDSAVYLCASSLEGVDGGTQYFGPGTRLTVL.

The chain is built from TRBV5-4 and TRBJ1-2, with D uncertain. CDR1 SGHNT and CDR2 YYREEE come from the germline V gene (reference sequence). Deletions cut 0 bases from V and 4 bases from J, with 10 bases between. The CDR3 length is 14 residues. This chain's CDR3 is CASSLGKGVYGYTF. In nucleotides, the CDR3 is TGTGCCAGCAGCTTGGGAAAGGGCGTCTATGGCTACACCTTC.

CDR3 DNA: TGTGCCAGTAGTATGGGCATTTCCTACGAGCAGTACTTC. This translates into CASSMGISYEQYF. The chain employs TRBV19 and TRBJ2-7; D gene ambiguous. The length of the CDR3 is 13 residues. V was cut by 3 bases and J by 1 base, with 7 bases left in between. Per the germline V gene, CDR1 is LNHDA and CDR2 is SQIVND (reference sequence).

V usage is TRBV5-4 and J usage is TRBJ2-3; D is ambiguous. V shed 3 bases and J shed 4 bases, with 3 bases lying between them. This CDR3 has 11 amino acids. Germline CDR1 reads SGHNT; CDR2 reads YYREEE (reference sequence). This chain's CDR3 is CASSSSDTQYF. CDR3 bases: TGTGCCAGCAGCTCGTCAGATACGCAGTATTTT.

The J gene is TRBJ2-4, the V gene TRBV19, with unresolved D. Deletions cut 3 bases from V and 4 bases from J, with 7 bases between. The CDR3 is made up of 13 amino acids. Germline V gene data show CDR1 as LNHDA and CDR2 as SQIVND (reference sequence). CDR3 protein: CASSINGKNIQYF. CDR3 bases: TGTGCCAGTAGTATCAACGGGAAAAACATTCAGTACTTC.

The chain couples TRBV28 to TRBJ1-2; TRBD1 matches at 7 bases. CDR3 size: 14 residues. V trimming: 5 bases; J trimming: 7 bases; junction bases outside the gene matches: 10. CDR1 MDHEN and CDR2 SYDVKM come from the germline V gene. The chain's CDR3 is CASSRPRQGSGYTF. The CDR3 DNA is TGTGCCAGCAGTCGCCCCAGACAGGGCAGTGGCTACACCTTC.

This clonotype was seen a handful of times. The V call is TRBV6-5, the J call TRBJ2-7; D is unclear. Germline CDR1 and CDR2: MNHEY and SVGAGI. V was pared by 2 bases and J by 4 bases, with 12 bases between. The CDR3 is 14 amino acids. This chain's CDR3 is CASSYDRADYEQYF. DNA for the CDR3: TGTGCCAGCAGTTACGATAGGGCCGATTACGAGCAGTACTTC.

This CDR3 reads CASSGQGGYQPQHF. The CDR3 DNA reads TGTGCTAGCTCCGGACAGGGGGGTTATCAGCCCCAGCATTTT. The J gene is TRBJ1-5, the V gene TRBV12-5; 10 nucleotides align to TRBD1. Germline loops: CDR1 LGHNT, CDR2 FRNRAP. This CDR3 spans 14 amino acids. The V gene end was trimmed by 9 bases and the J gene end by 5 bases; junction bases not matched to a gene: 7.

This chain joins TRBV11-2 and TRBJ1-4; 7 bases fit TRBD1. V dropped 2 bases and J dropped 8; count of bases not matched to a gene: 8. This CDR3 has 15 residues. The germline V gene has CDR1 SGHAT and CDR2 FQNNGV. The CDR3 DNA reads as TGTGCCAGCAGCTTATACGTCGGGACAGAGGAAAAACTGTTTTTT. Translating gives CASSLYVGTEEKLFF.

This chain links TRBV25-1 with TRBJ1-2; weak D call: TRBD1 (6 bases). This CDR3 is 13 amino acids long. V was shortened by 3 bases and J by 7 bases, with 12 bases between the two germline ends. Germline V CDR1 and CDR2: MGHDK, SYGVNS. The CDR3, as DNA: TGTGCCAGCAGTGACCAGGGGAGTGGTGGCTACACCTTC. Protein: CASSDQGSGGYTF.